The T cell receptor (beta chain) described here comes from a study of blood T cell repertoires in COVID-19. Sequenced by immunoSEQ multiplex PCR; TCRdb stores in-frame clones only, minus some. The table records about 200,000 clones, about 90% of them present only once. Each recovered donor of Cohort 3 presented with two negative PCRs, clearance, or symptom resolution. Trimming took off 6 bases at V and 7 bases at J, with 13 bases between the two ends. This CDR3 has 14 residues. Germline CDR1 is LGHDT and CDR2 is YNNKEL (reference sequence). The chain links TRBV3-1 (or the pseudogene TRBV3-2) to TRBJ1-6; TRBD1 is a possible D gene (6 bases). This clonotype was obtained from a woman in her late teens or twenties who had recovered from COVID-19. The sample consisted of PBMCs or T cells enriched from blood (not recorded which). In DNA, the CDR3 is TGTGCCAGCAGATACAGGGACGGGAATTCACCCCTCCACTTT. It translates to CASRYRDGNSPLHF.